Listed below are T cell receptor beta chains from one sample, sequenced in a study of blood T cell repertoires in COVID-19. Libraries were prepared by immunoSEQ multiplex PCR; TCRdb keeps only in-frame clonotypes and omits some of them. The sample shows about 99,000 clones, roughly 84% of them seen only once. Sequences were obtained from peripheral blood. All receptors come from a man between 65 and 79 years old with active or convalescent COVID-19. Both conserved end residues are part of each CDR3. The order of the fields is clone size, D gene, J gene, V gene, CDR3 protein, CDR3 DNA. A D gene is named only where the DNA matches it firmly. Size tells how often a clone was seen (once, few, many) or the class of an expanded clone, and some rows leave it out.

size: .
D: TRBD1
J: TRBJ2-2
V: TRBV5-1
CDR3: CASSLQGATGELFF
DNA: TGCGCCAGCAGCTTACAGGGGGCCACCGGGGAGCTGTTTTTT

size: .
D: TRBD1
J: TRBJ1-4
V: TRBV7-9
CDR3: CASSGGTGVTEKLFF
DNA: TGTGCCAGCAGCGGGGGGACAGGGGTCACCGAAAAACTGTTTTTT

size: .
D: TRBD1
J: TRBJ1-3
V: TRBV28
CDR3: CASSLPGQGPNTIYF
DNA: TGTGCCAGCAGTTTACCGGGACAGGGTCCCAACACCATATATTTT

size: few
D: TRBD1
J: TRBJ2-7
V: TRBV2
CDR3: CASRAGGTYEQYF
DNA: TGTGCCAGCAGGGCAGGGGGAACCTACGAGCAGTACTTC

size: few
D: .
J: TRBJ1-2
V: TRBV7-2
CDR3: CASSSLGQTYGYTF
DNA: TGTGCCAGCAGCTCGCTTGGACAGACCTATGGCTACACCTTC

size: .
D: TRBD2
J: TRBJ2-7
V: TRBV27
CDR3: CASSSPAGGRYEQYF
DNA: TGTGCCAGCAGTTCCCCGGCGGGGGGGCGGTACGAGCAGTACTTC

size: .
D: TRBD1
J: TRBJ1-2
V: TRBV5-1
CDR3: CASSLGQGDVYGYTF
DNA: TGCGCCAGCAGCTTGGGGCAGGGGGACGTCTATGGCTACACCTTC

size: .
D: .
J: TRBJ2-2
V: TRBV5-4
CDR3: CASNSGPDPNTGELFF
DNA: TGTGCCAGCAATAGTGGGCCCGACCCGAACACCGGGGAGCTGTTTTTT

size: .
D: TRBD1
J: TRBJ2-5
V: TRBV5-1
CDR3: CASSPDRGRGNQETQYF
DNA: TGCGCCAGCAGCCCCGACAGGGGGCGAGGTAACCAAGAGACCCAGTACTTC

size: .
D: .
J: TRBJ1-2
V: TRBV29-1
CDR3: CSVAQGDGYTF
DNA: TGCAGCGTTGCGCAGGGTGATGGCTACACCTTC

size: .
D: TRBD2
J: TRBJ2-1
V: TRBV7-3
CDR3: CASSLSGLASNKQFF
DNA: TGTGCCAGCAGCTTATCGGGACTAGCTTCAAACAAGCAGTTCTTC

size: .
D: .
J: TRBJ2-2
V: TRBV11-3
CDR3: CASSLRPNTGELFF
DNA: TGTGCCAGCAGCCTCCGTCCCAACACCGGGGAGCTGTTTTTT

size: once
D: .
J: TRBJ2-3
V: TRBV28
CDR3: CASTKSGGTQYF
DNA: TGTGCCAGCACCAAGAGTGGGGGGACGCAGTATTTT

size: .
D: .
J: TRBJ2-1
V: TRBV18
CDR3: CASSQAPLPNEQFF
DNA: TGTGCCAGCTCACAAGCCCCACTCCCCAATGAGCAGTTCTTC

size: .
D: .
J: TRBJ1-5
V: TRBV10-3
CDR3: CAISDLGGNQPQHF
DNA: TGTGCCATCAGCGACCTCGGAGGCAATCAGCCCCAGCATTTT

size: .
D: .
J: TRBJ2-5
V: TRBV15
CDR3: CATSRDFRYQETQYF
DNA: TGTGCCACCAGCAGAGATTTCAGATACCAAGAGACCCAGTACTTC

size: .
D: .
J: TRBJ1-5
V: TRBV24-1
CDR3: CATSEAREGNQPQHF
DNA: TGTGCCACCAGTGAGGCTCGGGAAGGGAATCAGCCCCAGCATTTT

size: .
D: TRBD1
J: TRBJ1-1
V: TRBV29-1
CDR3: CSATRDRNTEAFF
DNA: TGCAGCGCTACTAGGGACAGGAACACTGAAGCTTTCTTT

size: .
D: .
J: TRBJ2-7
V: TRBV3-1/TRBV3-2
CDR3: CASSQALGAPFEQYF
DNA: TGTGCCAGCAGCCAAGCTCTGGGGGCCCCATTTGAGCAGTACTTC

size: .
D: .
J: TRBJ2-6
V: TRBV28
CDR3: CASYGTGKGRGANVLTF
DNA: TGTGCCAGCTATGGTACAGGAAAAGGTCGTGGGGCCAACGTCCTGACTTTC

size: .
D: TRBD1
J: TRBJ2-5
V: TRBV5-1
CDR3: CASSLGTGVDQETQYF
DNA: TGCGCCAGCAGCTTGGGGACAGGGGTGGACCAAGAGACCCAGTACTTC

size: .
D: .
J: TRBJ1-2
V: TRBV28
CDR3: CASSRTGNFYTF
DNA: TGTGCCAGCAGTCGAACAGGGAATTTCTACACCTTC

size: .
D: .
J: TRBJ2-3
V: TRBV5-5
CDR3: CASSYSQGNPTDTQYF
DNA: TGTGCCAGCAGCTACTCACAGGGAAACCCCACAGATACGCAGTATTTT

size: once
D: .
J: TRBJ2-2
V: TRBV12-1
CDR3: CASSFGLAENTGELFF
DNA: TGTGCCAGCAGCTTCGGACTAGCGGAAAACACCGGGGAGCTGTTTTTT

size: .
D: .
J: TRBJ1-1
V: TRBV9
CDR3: CASSRADRMNTEAFF
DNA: TGTGCCAGCAGCCGGGCGGACAGAATGAACACTGAAGCTTTCTTT

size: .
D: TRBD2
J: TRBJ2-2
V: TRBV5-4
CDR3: CASSPSGGALVGELFF
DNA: TGTGCCAGCAGTCCGAGCGGGGGGGCGCTGGTCGGGGAGCTGTTTTTT

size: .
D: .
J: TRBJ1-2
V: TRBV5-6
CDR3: CASSPESTGRANYGYTF
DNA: TGTGCCAGCAGCCCTGAATCCACAGGGAGAGCTAACTATGGCTACACCTTC

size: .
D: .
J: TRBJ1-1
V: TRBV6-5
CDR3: CASSERVLNTEAFF
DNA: TGTGCCAGCAGCGAGCGGGTGTTGAACACTGAAGCTTTCTTT

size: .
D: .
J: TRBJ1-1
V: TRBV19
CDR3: CASDSMNTEAFF
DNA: TGTGCCAGTGACTCTATGAACACTGAAGCTTTCTTT

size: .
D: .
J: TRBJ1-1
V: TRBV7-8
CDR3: CASSLVAGNTEAFF
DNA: TGTGCCAGCAGCTTAGTCGCAGGGAACACTGAAGCTTTCTTT

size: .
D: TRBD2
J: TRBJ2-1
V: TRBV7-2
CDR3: CASSFSGGPYNEQFF
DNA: TGTGCCAGCAGCTTCAGCGGGGGGCCTTACAATGAGCAGTTCTTC

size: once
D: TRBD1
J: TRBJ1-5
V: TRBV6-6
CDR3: CASSYSRGQGQPQHF
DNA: TGTGCCAGCAGTTACTCCAGGGGGCAGGGTCAGCCCCAGCATTTT

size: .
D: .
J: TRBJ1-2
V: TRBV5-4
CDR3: CASSLVAVYGYTF
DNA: TGTGCCAGCAGCTTGGTGGCAGTCTATGGCTACACCTTC

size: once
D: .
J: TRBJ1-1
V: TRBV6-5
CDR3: CASSPGQGSGTEAFF
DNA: TGTGCCAGCAGCCCCGGTCAGGGAAGTGGCACTGAAGCTTTCTTT

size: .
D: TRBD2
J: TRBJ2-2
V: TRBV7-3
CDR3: CASSRDGTSGLTGELFF
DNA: TGTGCCAGCAGCAGGGACGGGACTAGCGGTTTGACCGGGGAGCTGTTTTTT

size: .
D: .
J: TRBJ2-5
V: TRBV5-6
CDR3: CASSSTRTRSVGETQYF
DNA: TGTGCCAGCAGCTCAACCAGGACTCGCTCCGTGGGGGAGACCCAGTACTTC

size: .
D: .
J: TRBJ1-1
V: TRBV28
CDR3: CATMVQGTEAFF
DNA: TGTGCCACCATGGTTCAGGGGACTGAAGCTTTCTTT

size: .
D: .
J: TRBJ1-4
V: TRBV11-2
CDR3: CASSTYRSIDEKLFF
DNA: TGTGCCAGCAGCACCTACAGGAGCATAGATGAAAAACTGTTTTTT

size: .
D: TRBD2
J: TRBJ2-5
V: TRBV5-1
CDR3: CASSSGGAGSQYF
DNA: TGCGCCAGCAGCAGCGGGGGCGCAGGGTCCCAGTACTTC

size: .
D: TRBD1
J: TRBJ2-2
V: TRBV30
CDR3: CAWSTADRGRRTGELFF
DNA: TGTGCCTGGAGTACAGCGGACAGGGGGCGGAGGACCGGGGAGCTGTTTTTT

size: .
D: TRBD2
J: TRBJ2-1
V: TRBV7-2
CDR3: CASSLFLAGGSEQFF
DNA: TGTGCCAGCAGCTTATTCCTAGCGGGGGGCTCGGAGCAGTTCTTC

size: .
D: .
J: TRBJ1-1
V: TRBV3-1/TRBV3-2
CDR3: CASSPLLQGGNTEAFF
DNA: TGTGCCAGCAGCCCCTTACTTCAGGGAGGGAACACTGAAGCTTTCTTT

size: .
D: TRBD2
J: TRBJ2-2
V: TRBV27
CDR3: CASSKRLAANTGELFF
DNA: TGTGCCAGCAGTAAAAGACTAGCGGCCAACACCGGGGAGCTGTTTTTT

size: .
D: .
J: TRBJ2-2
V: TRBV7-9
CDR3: CASSLSSVTGELFF
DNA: TGTGCCAGCAGCTTATCGAGTGTCACCGGGGAGCTGTTTTTT

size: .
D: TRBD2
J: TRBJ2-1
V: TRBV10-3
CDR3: CAITPGGSYNEQFF
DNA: TGTGCCATCACTCCGGGGGGCTCCTACAATGAGCAGTTCTTC

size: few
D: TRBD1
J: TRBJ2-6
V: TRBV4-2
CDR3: CASSQRQGEVGANVLTF
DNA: TGTGCCAGCAGCCAACGACAGGGTGAGGTGGGGGCCAACGTCCTGACTTTC

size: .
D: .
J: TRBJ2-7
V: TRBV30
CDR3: CAWSRNLAYEQYF
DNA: TGTGCCTGGAGTAGAAATTTAGCCTACGAGCAGTACTTC

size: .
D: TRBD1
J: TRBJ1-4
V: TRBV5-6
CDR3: CATKDRGFKLFF
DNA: TGTGCCACTAAGGACAGGGGGTTTAAACTGTTTTTT

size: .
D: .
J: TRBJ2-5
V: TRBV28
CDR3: CASSLDWSGAQYF
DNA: TGTGCCAGCAGTTTGGACTGGAGTGGGGCCCAGTACTTC

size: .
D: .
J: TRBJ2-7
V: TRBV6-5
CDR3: CASSSRAYEQYF
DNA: TGTGCCAGCAGTAGTAGAGCCTACGAGCAGTACTTC

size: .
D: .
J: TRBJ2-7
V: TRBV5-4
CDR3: CASSGTSREQYF
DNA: TGTGCCAGCAGCGGTACTAGCCGCGAGCAGTACTTC

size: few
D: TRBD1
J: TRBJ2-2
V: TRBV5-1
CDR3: CASSIQGALTGELFF
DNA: TGCGCCAGCAGCATACAGGGGGCGCTCACCGGGGAGCTGTTTTTT

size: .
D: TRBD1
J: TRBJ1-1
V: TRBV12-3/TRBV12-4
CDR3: CASRYRGNTEAFF
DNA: TGTGCCAGCAGGTACAGGGGTAACACTGAAGCTTTCTTT

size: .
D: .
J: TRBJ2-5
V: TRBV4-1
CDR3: CASSQLGGRETQYF
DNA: TGCGCCAGCAGCCAATTGGGGGGGCGGGAGACCCAGTACTTC

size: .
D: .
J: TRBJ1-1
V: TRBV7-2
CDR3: CASSFQASNTEAFF
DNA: TGTGCCAGCAGCTTTCAGGCATCGAACACTGAAGCTTTCTTT

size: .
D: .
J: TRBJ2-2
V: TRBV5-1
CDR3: CASSLVSGNTGELFF
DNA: TGCGCCAGCAGCTTGGTGAGCGGGAACACCGGGGAGCTGTTTTTT